This is a list of T cell receptor delta chains from one sample in a study of gamma-delta T cells after stem cell transplantation. TCRdb reran clone calling via CATT on the RT-PCR reads. The profile shows about 7,800 delta-chain clones, roughly 15% of them singletons. The specimen sequenced was gamma-delta T cells. These receptors were collected from a human donor. It is not recorded whose cells these are; they may come from a transplant donor. Both conserved end residues are part of each CDR3. Each record gives: J gene, V gene, clone size, D gene, CDR3 DNA, CDR3 protein. D genes are given only for firm matches. Expanded clones get a size class; other rows say once, few or many, or leave the size out.

TRDJ1	TRDV1	.	TRDD3	TGTGCTCTTACGTACTGGGGGTCACCTTACACCGATAAACTCATCTTT	CALTYWGSPYTDKLIF
TRDJ1	TRDV1	.	TRDD3	TGTGCTCTTGGGACCCAACCTACTCCCCTCTACTGGGGGACCCACGCGTACACCGATAAACTCATCTTT	CALGTQPTPLYWGTHAYTDKLIF
TRDJ2	TRDV1	few	.	TGTGCTCTTGGGCCCCTTTCCTATAGGCCGGGGGACGAGACAGCACAACTCTTCTTT	CALGPLSYRPGDETAQLFF
TRDJ1	TRDV2	medium-sized	TRDD3	TGTGCCTGTGACACCGTCGGTGTGGGGGATACCGATAAACTCATCTTT	CACDTVGVGDTDKLIF
TRDJ1	TRDV2	medium-sized	TRDD3	TGTGCCTGTGACACCTTGTACTGGGGGATAAGGACCACCGATAAACTCATCTTT	CACDTLYWGIRTTDKLIF
TRDJ2	TRDV2	medium-sized	.	TGTGCCTGTGACACACTACTGTTCTCAATAGCGACAGCACAACTCTTCTTT	CACDTLLFSIATAQLFF
TRDJ1	TRDV3	medium-sized	TRDD3	TGTGCCTTTCCTCCTATTCACTGGGATACAAGCGACACCGATAAACTCATCTTT	CAFPPIHWDTSDTDKLIF
TRDJ1	TRDV1	medium-sized	.	TGTGCTCTTCTTTCCCCCTACGGGTGGGGGTACACCGATAAACTCATCTTT	CALLSPYGWGYTDKLIF
TRDJ1	TRDV2	medium-sized	TRDD3	TGTGCCTGTGACGCCGTACTGGGGGATACGAGACTCATCTTT	CACDAVLGDTRLIF
TRDJ1	TRDV1	few	.	TGTGCTCTTGGGGAAAGTGGTCTTCGGCCCTCCACCGATAAACTCATCTTT	CALGESGLRPSTDKLIF
TRDJ2	TRDV1	medium-sized	TRDD3	TGTGCTCTGAACAAGGGGCCCCTTCTACTGGGGGATTACGCTTTGACAGCACAACTCTTCTTT	CALNKGPLLLGDYALTAQLFF
TRDJ1	TRDV1	.	TRDD3	TGTGCTCTTGGGAGCTCCTTCCTAGAAATGACTGGGGGATCCCCCACCGATAAACTCATCTTT	CALGSSFLEMTGGSPTDKLIF
TRDJ1	TRDV1	.	.	TGTGCTCTTGGGGAACGTGGGCTGGGGTACGATAAACTCATCTTT	CALGERGLGYDKLIF
TRDJ1	TRDV2	few	TRDD3	TGTGCCTGTGAGGCTGGGGGATACGCTAAACTCATCTTT	CACEAGGYAKLIF
TRDJ2	TRDV1	few	TRDD3	TGTGCTCTTGGGGAACACTGGAGTTGGGGGATACACACCCGCCTTCTAGCTTTGACAGCACAACTCTTCTTT	CALGEHWSWGIHTRLLALTAQLFF
TRDJ1	TRDV1	.	TRDD3	TGTGCTCTTGGGGAACCGCTCCGTACCGGGGGATACGCCGATAAACCCATCTTT	CALGEPLRTGGYADKPIF
TRDJ1	TRDV1	.	TRDD2	TGTGCTCTTGGGGACCCCTTCCTATGGGGGGCCCGTCACCCCCAGTACACCGATAAACTCATCTTT	CALGDPFLWGARHPQYTDKLIF
TRDJ1	TRDV3	medium-sized	.	.	CASNSPTQTTGGYACTDKLIF
TRDJ1	TRDV1	medium-sized	TRDD3	TGTGCTCTTGGGGAAACTGGGGGGCCGAGGGACGATAAACTCATCTTT	CALGETGGPRDDKLIF
TRDJ3	TRDV2	medium-sized	.	TGTGCCTGTGACACCGGGGGTTACACCTTCAGCTCCTGGGACACCCGACAGATGTTTTTC	CACDTGGYTFSSWDTRQMFF
TRDJ3	TRDV2	.	.	TGTGCCTGTGATACTGGGCCTTACTCCAGCTCCTGGGACACCCGACAGATGTTTTTC	CACDTGPYSSSWDTRQMFF
TRDJ2	TRDV2	.	TRDD3	TGTGCCTGTTCCACTGGGGGATTGACAGCACAACTCTTCTTT	CACSTGGLTAQLFF
TRDJ1	TRDV3	few	TRDD3	TGCGCCTTTAGTGGTTGGGGTACTGGGGGATACAGGACCGATAAACTCATCTTT	CAFSGWGTGGYRTDKLIF
TRDJ1	TRDV1	few	TRDD3	TGTGCTCTTGGGTTAAATTGGGGCCTACAGTGGGGGATATTCCGCAAACTCATCTTT	CALGLNWGLQWGIFRKLIF
TRDJ1	TRDV1	few	.	TGTGCTCTTGGGGACCATACTTCCTCCCGGGCAGAGCTCATCTTT	CALGDHTSSRAELIF
TRDJ1	TRDV2	medium-sized	.	TGTGCCTGTGACACGGCGTCGTATTCCACCGATAAACTCATCTTT	CACDTASYSTDKLIF
TRDJ1	TRDV1	.	TRDD3	TGTGCTCTTGGGGATTTCGCTTACTGGGGGATACCCTCCAGGGGGGAACTCATCTTT	CALGDFAYWGIPSRGELIF
TRDJ1	TRDV1	medium-sized	.	TGTGCTCTTGGGGAACGCGAGGTAAATAAACTCATCTTT	CALGEREVNKLIF
TRDJ1	TRDV1	few	.	TGTGCTCTTGGGGAACAACACCCTTACGTGGGATATCGGACCGATAAACTCATCTTT	CALGEQHPYVGYRTDKLIF
TRDJ1	TRDV1	.	TRDD3	TGTGCTCTTGGGGAATCCTACCTCCTGCGCCTTGGGGGATACTTTGAGACCGATAAACTCATCTTT	CALGESYLLRLGGYFETDKLIF
TRDJ1	TRDV1	medium-sized	.	TGTGCTCTTGGGGAACCCAATAGTACCAGGTACACCGATAAACTCATCTTT	CALGEPNSTRYTDKLIF
TRDJ2	TRDV3	few	TRDD3	TGTGCCTTTGGCTCGCTTCCTACTTTACTGGGGGATGTAGCTTTGACAGCACAACTCTTCTTT	CAFGSLPTLLGDVALTAQLFF
TRDJ3	TRDV2	medium-sized	TRDD3	TGTGCCTGTGACACGGCACTGGGGGGACCCAGCTCCTGGGACACCCGACAGATGTTTTTC	CACDTALGGPSSWDTRQMFF
TRDJ1	TRDV1	medium-sized	.	TGTGCTCTTGGGTTTAGGGTGAGGGCATCCGATAAACTCATCTTT	CALGFRVRASDKLIF
TRDJ2	TRDV2	few	TRDD3	TGTGCCTGTGACAACCGTACTGGGGGATACTCGGCGTCACCTTTGACAGCACAACTCTTCTTT	CACDNRTGGYSASPLTAQLFF
TRDJ1	TRAV29/DV5	few	.	TGTGCAGCAAGAGGGGTGGCTTACACCGATAAACTCATCTTT	CAARGVAYTDKLIF
TRDJ1	TRDV1	.	.	TGTGCTCTTGGGGACCTCCCCCCCCTCCTACTCGGGGGATCCTACACCGATAAACTCATCTTT	CALGDLPPLLLGGSYTDKLIF
TRDJ1	TRDV1	.	TRDD3	TGTGCTCTTGGGGGTCCCTGGGGGATACGCTATGACGCGTACACCGATAAACTCATCTTT	CALGGPWGIRYDAYTDKLIF
TRDJ1	TRDV1	.	.	TGTGCTCTTGGGGACCCTCCATTCATTCCTACCCCATGGGGGATGCCTTTCCGAAAATCTAAACTCATCTTT	CALGDPPFIPTPWGMPFRKSKLIF
TRDJ1	TRDV1	.	.	TGTGCTCTTGGGGAACAATGTGGAGGGTCTGGGGATCCACCGGGGCTCATCTTT	CALGEQCGGSGDPPGLIF
TRDJ1	TRDV1	medium-sized	.	TGTGCTCTTGGGGAGCTGCCTTCCGCCAGAAAACTCATCTTT	CALGELPSARKLIF
TRDJ2	TRDV3	.	TRDD3	TGTGCCCTACTGGGGGGGGGTATAGCAGCACAACTCTTCTTT	CALLGGGIAAQLFF
TRDJ1	TRDV1	medium-sized	.	TGTGCTCTTGTGAAGTTTTTCCAACGCACCGATAAACTCATCTTT	CALVKFFQRTDKLIF
TRDJ1	TRDV2	medium-sized	.	TGTGCCTGTGACAAAGGGGGCCCCGATAAACTCATCTTT	CACDKGGPDKLIF